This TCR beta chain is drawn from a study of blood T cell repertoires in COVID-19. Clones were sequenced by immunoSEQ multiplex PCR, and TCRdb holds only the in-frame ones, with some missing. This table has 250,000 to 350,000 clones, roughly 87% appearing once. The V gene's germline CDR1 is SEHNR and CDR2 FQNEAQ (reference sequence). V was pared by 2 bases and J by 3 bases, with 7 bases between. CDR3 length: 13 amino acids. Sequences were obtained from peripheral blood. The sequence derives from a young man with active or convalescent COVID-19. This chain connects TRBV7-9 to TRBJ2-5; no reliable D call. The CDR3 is CASSLTLEETQYF. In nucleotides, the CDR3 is TGTGCCAGCAGCTTAACTCTCGAAGAGACCCAGTACTTC.